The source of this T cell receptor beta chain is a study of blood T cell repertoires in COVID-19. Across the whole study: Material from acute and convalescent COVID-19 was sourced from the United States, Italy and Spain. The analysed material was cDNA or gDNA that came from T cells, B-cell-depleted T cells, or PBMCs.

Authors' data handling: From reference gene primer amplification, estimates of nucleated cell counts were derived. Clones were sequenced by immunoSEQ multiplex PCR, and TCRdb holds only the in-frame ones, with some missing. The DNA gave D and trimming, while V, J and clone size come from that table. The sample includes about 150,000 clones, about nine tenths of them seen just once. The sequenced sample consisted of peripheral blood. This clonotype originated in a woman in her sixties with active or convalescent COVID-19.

In nucleotides, the CDR3 is TGTGCCATCAGTGACCGGGAATTATCTGGCGAGCAGTACTTC. Translation gives CAISDRELSGEQYF. This chain uses TRBV10-3 with TRBJ2-7; possible D gene TRBD2, 5 bases. This CDR3 comprises 14 residues. CDR1 is ENHRY, CDR2 SYGVKD, per germline. Between the trimmed V and J ends, which lost 3 bases and 6 bases, there was a span of 15 bases.